The 13 T cell receptor beta chains in this list originate from one sample, sequenced in a study of PD-L1 blockade in urothelial cancer. Measured with immunoSEQ multiplex PCR; TCRdb has only the in-frame clones, and not every one. The sample holds about 100,000 clones, about nine tenths seen once. The starting material was PBMCs, obtained around atezolizumab (anti-PD-L1) treatment. The receptor source for this set is a woman older than 75 with urothelial cancer.

This chain connects TRBV28 to TRBJ1-1; TRBD1 might be the D (5 bases). This CDR3 region has 14 residues. V gave up 7 bases and J gave up 5 bases, with 17 bases separating them. In germline, CDR1 is MDHEN, CDR2 SYDVKM. The CDR3 DNA sequence: TGTGCCAGCACCCTCCGGGGGGGATGGACTGAAGCTTTCTTT. It specifies CASTLRGGWTEAFF.

V usage is TRBV11-3 and J usage is TRBJ2-1, with TRBD1 as a possible D gene (5 bases). This CDR3 has 15 amino acids. V shed 4 bases and J shed 5 bases, with 15 bases lying between them. Germline V gene data show CDR1 as SGHNT and CDR2 as YENEEA. The DNA of the CDR3 is TGTGCCAGCAGCTCGGCTAGTAGGGGTGACAATGAGCAGTTCTTC. Translating it yields CASSSASRGDNEQFF.

The J gene is TRBJ1-1, the V gene TRBV6-5, with a tentative D call TRBD1 (5 bases). V was clipped by 2 bases and J by 1 base, with 8 bases between them. The CDR3 consists of 14 residues. Germline CDR1 reads MNHEY; CDR2 reads SVGAGI. The CDR3: CASSYLQGNTEAFF. The CDR3 DNA sequence: TGTGCCAGCAGTTACCTGCAGGGGAACACTGAAGCTTTCTTT.

The V call is TRBV18, the J call TRBJ2-2, with 15 nucleotides matching TRBD2. The junction had 12 bases not matched to a gene; V was cut back by 3 bases and J by 4 bases. CDR3 size: 20 residues. CDR1 and CDR2 (germline): KGHSH, LQKENI. The DNA for the CDR3 is TGTGCCAGCTCACCCTTCTTTGGACTAGCGGGAGGGCCTGGCACCGGGGAGCTGTTTTTT. Protein: CASSPFFGLAGGPGTGELFF.

The chain has TRBV6-1 and TRBJ1-1; D gene uncertain. CDR1 MNHNS and CDR2 SASEGT come from the germline V gene. CDR3 size: 13 residues. V was cut by 8 bases and J by 6 bases, with 16 bases left in between. The CDR3 DNA follows: TGTGCCAGCTCCTATAGAGGTATAGCTGAAGCTTTCTTT. Translation: CASSYRGIAEAFF.

The genes are TRBV30 and TRBJ2-2, with 10 bases aligning to TRBD2. This CDR3 has 14 residues. V lost 4 bases, J lost 4 bases, and 3 bases stayed unmatched. Germline V gene sequence: CDR1 GTSNPN, CDR2 SVGIG (reference sequence). CDR3 loop: CAWTLAGGTGELFF. Written as DNA, the CDR3 is TGTGCCTGGACCTTAGCGGGAGGCACCGGGGAGCTGTTTTTT.

V gene TRBV28 combines with J gene TRBJ1-2, with 8 bases matching TRBD1. The germline V gene has CDR1 MDHEN and CDR2 SYDVKM. V lost 5 bases and J lost 5; bases outside the gene matches: 10. This CDR3 has 15 residues. The DNA for the CDR3 is TGTGCCAGCAGTAAGGGACAGGCGAAGACATATGGCTACACCTTC. This translates into CASSKGQAKTYGYTF.

In its sample, this clone was seen a few times. The V gene is TRBV25-1, the J gene TRBJ1-1, with D maybe TRBD1 (5 bases). This CDR3 has 14 residues. Germline CDR1 and CDR2: MGHDK and SYGVNS. V was shortened by 4 bases and J by 2 bases, with 11 bases between the two germline ends. CDR3 DNA sequence: TGTGCCAGCAGTGGAACAGGTAGAAACACTGAAGCTTTCTTT. Protein: CASSGTGRNTEAFF. Full variable domain (missing parts from reference TRBV25-1 and TRBJ1-1): EADIYQTPRYLVIGTGKKITLECSQTMGHDKMYWYQQDPGMELHLIHYSYGVNSTEKGDLSSESTVSRIRTEHFPLTLESARPSHTSQYLCASSGTGRNTEAFFGQGTRLTVV.

V is TRBV27 and J is TRBJ2-7; D is possibly TRBD2 (6 bases). The germline CDR1 and CDR2 sequences are MNHEY and SMNVEV (reference sequence). Trimming shortened V by 0 bases and J by 3 bases, and 9 bases separated the two germline ends. The CDR3 extends over 14 amino acids. The CDR3 spells CASSLSGRLYEQYF. The CDR3 DNA reads TGTGCCAGCAGTTTATCAGGGAGGCTCTACGAGCAGTACTTC.

The V call is TRBV18, the J call TRBJ1-1; D remains unclear. Germline V gene lookup returns CDR1 KGHSH and CDR2 LQKENI. The CDR3 sequence is 14 residues long. V was shortened by 3 bases and J by 1 base, with 9 bases between the two germline ends. DNA of the CDR3: TGTGCCAGCTCACCGAGGCAGCAGAACACTGAAGCTTTCTTT. Translation: CASSPRQQNTEAFF.

This sequence joins TRBV27 and TRBJ2-7, with 13 bases aligning to TRBD2. Germline CDR1 reads MNHEY; CDR2 reads SMNVEV (reference sequence). The CDR3 contains 17 residues. V was clipped by 4 bases and J by 0 bases; unmatched bases: 6. CDR3 sequence: CASSSLGLAGVSYEQYF. The CDR3 DNA reads as TGTGCCAGCAGTTCCCTCGGACTAGCGGGAGTCTCCTACGAGCAGTACTTC.

V and J are TRBV6-1 and TRBJ1-2; tentative D call: TRBD1 (5 bases). CDR3 length: 13 residues. The V end lost 1 base, the J end lost 7 bases, and 10 bases lay between the germline ends. Germline V gene data show CDR1 as MNHNS and CDR2 as SASEGT. The chain's CDR3 is CASSEVNGGGYTF. The CDR3 DNA sequence: TGTGCCAGCAGTGAAGTTAACGGGGGTGGCTACACCTTC.

This sequence joins TRBV10-3 and TRBJ2-1; D is undetermined. V dropped 0 bases and J dropped 7 bases, with 7 bases sitting between them. Germline CDR1 reads ENHRY; CDR2 reads SYGVKD. The CDR3 loop spans 13 amino acids. The CDR3 sequence is CAISESNENEQFF. CDR3 coding DNA: TGTGCCATCAGTGAGTCTAACGAGAATGAGCAGTTCTTC.